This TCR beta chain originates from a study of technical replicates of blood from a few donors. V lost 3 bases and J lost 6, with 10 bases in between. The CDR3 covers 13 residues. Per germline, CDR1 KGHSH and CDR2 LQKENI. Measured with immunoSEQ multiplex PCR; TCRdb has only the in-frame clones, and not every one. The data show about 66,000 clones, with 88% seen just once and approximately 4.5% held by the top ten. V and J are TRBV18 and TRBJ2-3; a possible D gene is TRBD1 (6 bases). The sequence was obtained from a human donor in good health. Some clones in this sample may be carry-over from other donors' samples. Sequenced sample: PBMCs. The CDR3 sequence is CASSPPGQDTQYF. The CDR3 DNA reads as TGTGCCAGCTCACCCCCCGGACAGGATACGCAGTATTTT. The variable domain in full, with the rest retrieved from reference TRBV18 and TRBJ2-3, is NAGVMQNPRHLVRRRGQEARLRCSPMKGHSHVYWYRQLPEEGLKFMVYLQKENIIDESGMPKERFSAEFPKEGPSILRIQQVVRGDSAAYFCASSPPGQDTQYFGPGTRLTVL.